The rows below give T cell receptor beta chains drawn from one sample of a study of radiation and T cells in renal cell carcinoma. Sequencing used immunoSEQ multiplex PCR; TCRdb keeps in-frame clones, though not all of them. The sample contains about 130,000 clones, roughly 80% of which appear only once. The material sequenced was blood, taken from a patient whose treatment included radiotherapy and nephrectomy. All receptors derive from a woman aged 55-70 years with renal cell carcinoma. The CDR3 runs from the conserved cysteine through the conserved F or W. Each record gives: clone size, J gene, D gene, V gene, CDR3 protein, CDR3 DNA. A D gene is named only where the DNA matches it firmly. Expanded clones are given a class, and other clones once, few, many or no size at all.

NA,TRBJ1-1,TRBD1,TRBV10-2,CASQKRTGGSIGEAFF,TGCGCCTCCCAAAAGAGGACAGGGGGGTCAATCGGTGAAGCTTTCTTT
NA,TRBJ1-2,TRBD1,TRBV5-5,CASGAGGGGYGYTF,TGTGCCAGCGGGGCAGGGGGCGGCGGCTATGGCTACACCTTC
NA,TRBJ2-7,NA,TRBV27,CASSPTGYEQYF,TGTGCCAGCAGTCCTACAGGCTACGAGCAGTACTTC
once,TRBJ1-1,TRBD1,TRBV4-3,CASSLGQGNTEAFF,TGCGCCAGCAGCCTCGGACAGGGGAACACTGAAGCTTTCTTT
NA,TRBJ2-7,NA,TRBV19,CASRSGDSSYEQYF,TGTGCCAGCCGTTCAGGGGATAGCTCCTACGAGCAGTACTTC
NA,TRBJ2-7,TRBD2,TRBV6-5,CASSYTSGRVFDEQYF,TGTGCCAGCAGTTACACTAGCGGGAGGGTTTTCGACGAGCAGTACTTC
NA,TRBJ2-5,NA,TRBV7-2,CASSLEGGHRETQYF,TGTGCCAGCAGCTTAGAGGGGGGCCACCGGGAGACCCAGTACTTC
NA,TRBJ2-5,TRBD2,TRBV9,CASSVDGLAGETQYF,TGTGCCAGCAGCGTAGATGGGCTAGCGGGAGAGACCCAGTACTTC
NA,TRBJ1-2,NA,TRBV11-2,CASSLDAGYYGYTF,TGTGCCAGCAGCTTAGATGCCGGGTACTATGGCTACACCTTC
NA,TRBJ1-2,NA,TRBV11-2,CASSFSGTQRYGYTF,TGTGCCAGCAGCTTCAGTGGGACGCAAAGATATGGCTACACCTTC